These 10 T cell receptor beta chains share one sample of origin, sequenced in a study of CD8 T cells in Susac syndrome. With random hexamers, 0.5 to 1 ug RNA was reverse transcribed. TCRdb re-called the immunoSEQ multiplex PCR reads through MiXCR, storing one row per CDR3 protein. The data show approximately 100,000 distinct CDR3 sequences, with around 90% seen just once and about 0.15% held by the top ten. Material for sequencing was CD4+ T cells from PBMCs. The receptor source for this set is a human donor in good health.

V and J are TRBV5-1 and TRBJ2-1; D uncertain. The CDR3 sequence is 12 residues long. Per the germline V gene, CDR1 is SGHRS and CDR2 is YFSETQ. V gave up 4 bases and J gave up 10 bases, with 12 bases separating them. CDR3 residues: CASSREGPEQFF. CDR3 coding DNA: TGCGCCAGCAGCAGAGAAGGACCCGAGCAGTTCTTC.

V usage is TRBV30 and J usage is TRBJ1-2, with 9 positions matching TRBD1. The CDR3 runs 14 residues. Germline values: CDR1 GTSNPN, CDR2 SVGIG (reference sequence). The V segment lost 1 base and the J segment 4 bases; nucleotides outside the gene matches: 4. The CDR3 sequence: CAWSGGQGAYGYTF. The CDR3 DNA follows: TGTGCCTGGAGTGGGGGACAGGGAGCCTATGGCTACACCTTC. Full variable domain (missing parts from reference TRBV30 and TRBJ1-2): SQTIHQWPATLVQPVGSPLSLECTVEGTSNPNLYWYRQAAGRGLQLLFYSVGIGQISSEVPQNLSASRPQDRQFILSSKKLLLSDSGFYLCAWSGGQGAYGYTFGSGTRLTVV.

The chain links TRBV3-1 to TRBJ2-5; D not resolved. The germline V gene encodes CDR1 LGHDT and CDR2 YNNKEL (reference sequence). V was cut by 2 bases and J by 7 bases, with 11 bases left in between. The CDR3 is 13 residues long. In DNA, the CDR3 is TGTGCCAGCAGCCAATTGGGCTCCGGGACCCAGTACTTC. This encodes CASSQLGSGTQYF.

The CDR3 DNA reads TGCAGTGCTAGAGGGTCCAGCGGGGGGACCCACGCCTACAATGAGCAGTTCTTC. Its protein is CSARGSSGGTHAYNEQFF. The chain employs TRBV20-1 and TRBJ2-1; TRBD2 aligns across 9 bases. The CDR3 has 18 residues. J gave up 2 bases and V 1 base, and 12 bases lay outside the gene matches. Germline assignment: CDR1 DFQATT and CDR2 SNEGSKA (reference sequence).

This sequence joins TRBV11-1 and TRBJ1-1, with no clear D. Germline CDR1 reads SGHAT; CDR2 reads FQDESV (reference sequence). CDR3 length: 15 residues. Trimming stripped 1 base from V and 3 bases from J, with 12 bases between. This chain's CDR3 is CASSLGWVEDTEAFF. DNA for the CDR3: TGTGCCAGCAGCTTAGGGTGGGTTGAGGACACTGAAGCTTTCTTT.

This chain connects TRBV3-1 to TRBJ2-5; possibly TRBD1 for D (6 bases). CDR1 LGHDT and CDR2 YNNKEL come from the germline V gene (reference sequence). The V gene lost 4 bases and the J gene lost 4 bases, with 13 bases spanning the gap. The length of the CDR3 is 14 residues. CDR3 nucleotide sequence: TGTGCCAGCAGCCTCGTGAAGGGGGTAGAGACCCAGTACTTC. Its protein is CASSLVKGVETQYF.

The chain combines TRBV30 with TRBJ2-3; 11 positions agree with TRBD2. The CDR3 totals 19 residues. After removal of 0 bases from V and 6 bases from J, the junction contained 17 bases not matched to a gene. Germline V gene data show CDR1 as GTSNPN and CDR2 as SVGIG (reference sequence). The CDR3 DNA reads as TGTGCCTGGAGTGTACCGAGCGGGAGACTAGCGGGACGGGCGGATACGCAGTATTTT. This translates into CAWSVPSGRLAGRADTQYF. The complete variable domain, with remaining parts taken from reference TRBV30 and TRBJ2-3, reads SQTIHQWPATLVQPVGSPLSLECTVEGTSNPNLYWYRQAAGRGLQLLFYSVGIGQISSEVPQNLSASRPQDRQFILSSKKLLLSDSGFYLCAWSVPSGRLAGRADTQYFGPGTRLTVL.

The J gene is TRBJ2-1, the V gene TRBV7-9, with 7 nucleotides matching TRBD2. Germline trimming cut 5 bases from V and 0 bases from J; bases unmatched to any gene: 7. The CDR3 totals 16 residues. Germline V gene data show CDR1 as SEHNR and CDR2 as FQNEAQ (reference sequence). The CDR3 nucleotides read TGTGCCAGCAGCGGCTTGGCGGGAGACTCCTACAATGAGCAGTTCTTC. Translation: CASSGLAGDSYNEQFF.

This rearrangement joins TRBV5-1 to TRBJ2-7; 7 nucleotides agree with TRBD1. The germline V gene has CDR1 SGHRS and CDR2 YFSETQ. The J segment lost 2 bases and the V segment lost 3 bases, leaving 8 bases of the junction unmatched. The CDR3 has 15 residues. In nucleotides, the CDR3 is TGCGCCAGCAGCTGGGGCCGGGACAGTCCCTACGAGCAGTACTTC. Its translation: CASSWGRDSPYEQYF.

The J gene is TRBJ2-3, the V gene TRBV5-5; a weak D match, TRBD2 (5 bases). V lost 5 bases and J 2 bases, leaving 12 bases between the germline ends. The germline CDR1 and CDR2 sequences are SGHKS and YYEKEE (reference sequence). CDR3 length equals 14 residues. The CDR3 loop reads CASRMGAATDTQYF. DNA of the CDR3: TGTGCCAGCAGGATGGGAGCGGCCACAGATACGCAGTATTTT.